These 8 T cell receptor beta chains share one sample of origin, sequenced in a study of radiotherapy plus CTLA-4 blockade in lung cancer. Generated by immunoSEQ multiplex PCR, the TCRdb table keeps only in-frame clones and is missing some. The data hold 62,000 or so clones, with around three quarters observed a single time. The sequencing used peripheral blood, collected from a patient treated with radiotherapy plus ipilimumab. The receptors derive from a human donor with non-small cell lung cancer who had a complete response to radiotherapy plus ipilimumab.

This clone was observed a few times. This chain connects TRBV19 to TRBJ2-5; D is perhaps TRBD2 (6 bases). This CDR3 comprises 14 residues. V was trimmed by 6 bases and J by 5 bases, leaving 16 bases between them. Germline lookup yields CDR1 LNHDA and CDR2 SQIVND (reference sequence). Here the CDR3 DNA reads TGTGCCAGTAGCCAACGGGACTTTGTGGAGACCCAGTACTTC. Translation: CASSQRDFVETQYF.

V usage is TRBV5-1 and J usage is TRBJ2-7; the match to TRBD1 covers 12 bases. Trimming cost V 6 bases and J 5 bases; bases outside gene matches: 3. The germline V gene encodes CDR1 SGHRS and CDR2 YFSETQ. The CDR3 covers 13 residues. Here the CDR3 reads CASNRDRGHEQYV. The CDR3, as DNA: TGCGCCAGCAACCGGGACAGGGGGCACGAGCAGTACGTC.

The chain joins TRBV5-1 to TRBJ2-5, with D possibly being TRBD1 (5 bases). The CDR3 length is 14 residues. V lost 1 base and J lost 3, with 10 bases in between. Germline lookup yields CDR1 SGHRS and CDR2 YFSETQ. CDR3 in amino acids: CASSLSTGKETQYF. The CDR3 region has the DNA TGCGCCAGCAGCTTGAGTACAGGAAAAGAGACCCAGTACTTC.

The rearrangement uses TRBV19 and TRBJ2-1, with 7 bases identical to TRBD2. V gave up 6 bases and J gave up 3 bases; unmatched junction bases: 11. The germline gives CDR1 LNHDA, CDR2 SQIVND (reference sequence). This CDR3 contains 16 residues. CDR3 in DNA: TGTGCCAGTAGCGCTAAGGGAGGACTAGGCTACAATGAGCAGTTCTTC. Translating gives CASSAKGGLGYNEQFF.

This clone occurred once. The CDR3 DNA sequence: TGCAGCGTTAGGCCAGGTGGTGCAGATACGCAGTATTTT. This sequence encodes CSVRPGGADTQYF. This rearrangement joins TRBV29-1 to TRBJ2-3; D is undetermined. CDR1 is SQVTM, CDR2 ANQGSEA, per germline. Trimming shortened V by 5 bases and J by 4 bases, and 13 bases separated the two germline ends. This CDR3 is 13 amino acids long.

This chain uses TRBV18 with TRBJ2-7; D may be TRBD1 or TRBD2 (8 bases each). The CDR3 contains 18 residues. Germline lookup yields CDR1 KGHSH and CDR2 LQKENI. Trimming left V 4 bases short and J 2 bases short, with 24 bases between. This chain's CDR3 is CASSRGTGRRREAYEQYV. CDR3 coding DNA: TGTGCCAGCTCACGAGGGACAGGAAGGAGGCGGGAGGCCTACGAGCAGTACGTC.

V and J are TRBV7-2 and TRBJ2-1, with D unclear. The germline V gene has CDR1 SGHTA and CDR2 FQGNSA. Trimming pared 5 bases from V and 8 bases from J, leaving 7 bases between. CDR3 size: 11 residues. The CDR3 DNA reads TGTGCCAGCAGCGCCCTGTATGAGCAGTTCTTC. It encodes CASSALYEQFF.

To note about this clone: The junction shows a germline mismatch at one end, possibly a read error. The V call is TRBV7-7, the J call TRBJ2-1; a weak D match, TRBD1 (6 bases). There are 14 residues in the CDR3. The germline V gene encodes CDR1 SSHAT and CDR2 FNYEAQ (reference sequence). This chain's CDR3 is CASSLASTGTEQFF. For the CDR3, the DNA is TGTGCTAGCAGCTTAGCCTCCACCGGGACAGAGCAGTTCTTC. The full variable domain, in which reference TRBV7-7 and TRBJ2-1 provide the parts outside the CDR3, is GAGVSQSPRYKVTKRGQDVTLRCDPISSHATLYWYQQALGQGPEFLTYFNYEAQPDKSGLPSDRFSAERPEGSISTLTIQRTEQRDSAMYRCASSLASTGTEQFFGPGTRLTVL.